The 13 T cell receptor beta chains below come from one sample, sequenced in a study of beta chain features in type 1 diabetes. The antigens for these receptors are not known. The entirety of the isolated RNA underwent reverse transcription, so expressed TCRB transcripts were sequenced. Clones were sequenced by immunoSEQ multiplex PCR, and TCRdb holds only the in-frame ones, with some missing. The sample includes fewer than 300,000 clones, roughly 11% seen only once; the top ten take more than 0.015%. General study findings and limits: In every one of the four CD4+ subsets, TCRB CDR3s were moderately but significantly shorter in Type 1 diabetes patients.

The specimen sequenced was naive CD4+ T cells from blood. The receptors here all came from a man under 40 with type 1 diabetes.

This clone has just a few counts. The CDR3 loop reads CASSAYRETEAFF. The CDR3, as DNA: TGTGCCAGCAGTGCCTACAGGGAGACTGAAGCTTTCTTT. V is TRBV28 and J is TRBJ1-1, with a tentative D call TRBD1 (6 bases). Trimming shortened V by 5 bases and J by 5 bases, and 12 bases separated the two germline ends. Germline CDR1 MDHEN, CDR2 SYDVKM. The CDR3 runs 13 residues.

The chain has TRBV7-9 and TRBJ2-4, with 8 bases fitting TRBD1. The CDR3 totals 15 residues. With 1 base clipped from V and 7 bases from J, the junction kept 6 bases outside the gene matches. Per germline, CDR1 SEHNR and CDR2 FQNEAQ (reference sequence). The CDR3 sequence: CASSLVPGGANIQYF. CDR3 DNA: TGTGCCAGCAGCTTAGTTCCAGGGGGCGCCAACATTCAGTACTTC. The full variable domain, in which reference TRBV7-9 and TRBJ2-4 provide the parts outside the CDR3, is DTGVSQNPRHKITKRGQNVTFRCDPISEHNRLYWYRQTLGQGPEFLTYFQNEAQLEKSRLLSDRFSAERPKGSFSTLEIQRTEQGDSAMYLCASSLVPGGANIQYFGAGTRLSVL.

This clone occurred a few times. The genes are TRBV7-2 and TRBJ1-4, with 7 bases matching TRBD1. This CDR3 is built from 13 residues. J gave up 5 bases and V 6 bases, and 3 bases lay outside the gene matches. The V gene's germline CDR1 is SGHTA and CDR2 FQGNSA. The CDR3 bases are TGTGCCAGCAGATCACAGGGGAATGAAAAACTGTTTTTT. Translation gives CASRSQGNEKLFF.

The rearrangement links TRBV7-9 to TRBJ1-6; TRBD1 matches 7 bases. The CDR3 length is 15 residues. Germline values: CDR1 SEHNR, CDR2 FQNEAQ (reference sequence). V lost 5 bases to trimming and J lost 7 bases; unmatched junction nucleotides: 8. This chain's CDR3 is CASSQAGTDNSPLHF. CDR3 DNA sequence: TGTGCCAGCAGCCAAGCCGGGACAGACAATTCACCCCTCCACTTT.

This clone occurred a few times. CDR3 in amino acids: CASSGYTSNEQFF. In DNA, the CDR3 is TGTGCCAGCAGTGGTTATACATCCAATGAGCAGTTCTTC. The rearrangement uses TRBV25-1 and TRBJ2-1; no clear D. Germline lookup yields CDR1 MGHDK and CDR2 SYGVNS. The CDR3 runs 13 residues. V was shortened by 4 bases and J by 6 bases, with 10 bases between the two germline ends.

The sample holds a few counts of this clone. V gene TRBV7-2 combines with J gene TRBJ2-1; 12 bases agree with TRBD1. Germline-derived CDR1 and CDR2 are SGHTA and FQGNSA. V gave up 6 bases and J gave up 7 bases; unmatched junction bases: 7. The CDR3 sequence is 15 residues long. The CDR3 coding sequence is TGTGCCAGCAGGGGGCCGGGACAGGGGGCAAATGAGCAGTTCTTC. Its protein is CASRGPGQGANEQFF.

In its sample, this clone was seen a few times. J is TRBJ2-4 and V is TRBV27, with D possibly TRBD2 on 6 matching bases. V gave up 6 bases and J gave up 13 bases, with 19 bases separating them. Germline assignment: CDR1 MNHEY and CDR2 SMNVEV (reference sequence). The CDR3 is made up of 13 amino acids. The CDR3 loop reads CASSPVGRAGQYF. The CDR3 DNA reads TGTGCCAGCAGCCCAGTAGGCAGGGCGGGACAGTACTTC.

This clone came up a few times. The chain uses TRBV10-3 and TRBJ1-1, with a possible D match to TRBD1 (6 bases). There are 13 residues in the CDR3. From germline, CDR1 is ENHRY and CDR2 SYGVKD. Deletions cut 10 bases from V and 2 bases from J, with 14 bases between. DNA for the CDR3: TGTGCCAGTTTCAGGGGCCTTAACACTGAAGCTTTCTTT. This gives the protein CASFRGLNTEAFF.

This clone has just a few counts. The V call is TRBV4-2, the J call TRBJ2-1; 10 positions agree with TRBD2. The CDR3 is made up of 18 amino acids. Germline V lookup: CDR1 LGHNA, CDR2 YNFKEQ. The V gene end was trimmed by 1 base and the J gene end by 4 bases; junction bases not matched to a gene: 10. CDR3 loop: CASSQVVKRAGGYNEQFF. CDR3 sequence (DNA): TGTGCCAGCAGCCAAGTAGTCAAGCGAGCGGGGGGGTACAATGAGCAGTTCTTC.

There are a few counts of this clone. The chain links TRBV9 to TRBJ1-2; 8 bases are a match to TRBD1. Germline CDR1 is SGDLS and CDR2 is YYNGEE. V was clipped by 3 bases and J by 7 bases; unmatched bases: 14. CDR3 length equals 16 residues. This chain's CDR3 is CASSAGNDRGSAGYTF. The CDR3 DNA follows: TGTGCCAGCAGCGCGGGAAATGACAGGGGATCGGCTGGCTACACCTTC.

This clone was seen a few times. The chain joins TRBV4-3 to TRBJ2-3; 10 positions match TRBD2. The CDR3 has 14 residues. V lost 6 bases and J lost 1; bases outside the gene matches: 1. In germline, CDR1 is LGHNA, CDR2 YSLEER. The CDR3 DNA follows: TGCGCCAGCAGGCTAGCGGGGGGCACAGATACGCAGTATTTT. It translates to CASRLAGGTDTQYF.

A single count supports this clone. V usage is TRBV9 and J usage is TRBJ2-5; D might be TRBD2 (6 bases). V lost 1 base and J 2 bases, leaving 12 bases between the germline ends. The CDR3 spans 15 residues. From germline, CDR1 is SGDLS and CDR2 YYNGEE. The chain's CDR3 is CASSVMEGGQETQYF. The CDR3 DNA is TGTGCCAGCAGCGTAATGGAGGGAGGTCAAGAGACCCAGTACTTC. The variable domain in full, with the rest retrieved from reference TRBV9 and TRBJ2-5, is DSGVTQTPKHLITATGQRVTLRCSPRSGDLSVYWYQQSLDQGLQFLIQYYNGEERAKGNILERFSAQQFPDLHSELNLSSLELGDSALYFCASSVMEGGQETQYFGPGTRLLVL.

This clone occurred a few times. J is TRBJ2-5 and V is TRBV29-1; D gene ambiguous. Between the trimmed V and J ends, which lost 5 bases and 4 bases, there was a span of 8 bases. This CDR3 is 11 amino acids long. Germline assignment: CDR1 SQVTM and CDR2 ANQGSEA. CDR3 nucleotide sequence: TGCAGCGTTTTCGGTCGAGAGACCCAGTACTTC. This sequence encodes CSVFGRETQYF.